This entry lists 21 T cell receptor beta chains sequenced from one sample in a study of shared clonotypes between healthy human individuals (TCRdb year 2020). The library was generated by the immunoSEQ multiplex PCR assay. What TCRdb holds here is the immuneACCESS table cut down to in-frame rearrangements. Part of the clones is not present; checked against another copy, under half of the missing clones reflect an unresolved V gene, and the others are unexplained. Within this sample are more than 2 million clones, with almost 96% of them counted one time only. The ten biggest clones cover roughly 0.13% of the sample. What was sequenced was naive CD4+ T cells sorted from blood. The cell subset or site label, as the study defines it: CD45RA+ positively selected. The receptors shown here come from a man between 18 and 29 years old in good health.

The chain couples TRBV28 to TRBJ1-5; a weak D match, TRBD1 (5 bases). Germline assignment: CDR1 MDHEN and CDR2 SYDVKM. Trimming left V 5 bases short and J 3 bases short, with 11 bases between. This CDR3 spans 14 amino acids. This CDR3 reads CASSTQGDNQPQHF. For the CDR3, the DNA is TGTGCCAGCAGTACCCAGGGAGACAATCAGCCCCAGCATTTT.

As for this clone: The sample holds other DNA sequences that translate to the same CDR3. V gene TRBV6-5 combines with J gene TRBJ2-7; 8 nucleotides match TRBD2. This CDR3 is 15 amino acids long. J gave up 0 bases and V 2 bases, and 3 bases lay outside the gene matches. Germline lookup yields CDR1 MNHEY and CDR2 SVGAGI. CDR3: CASSYVSGGSYEQYF. The CDR3 nucleotides are TGTGCCAGCAGTTACGTAAGCGGGGGCTCCTACGAGCAGTACTTC.

The rearrangement joins TRBV9 to TRBJ1-2; TRBD1 matches 7 bases. The CDR3 totals 14 residues. Germline CDR1 and CDR2: SGDLS and YYNGEE. J lost 5 bases, V lost 0 bases, and 4 bases had no gene match. The CDR3 bases are TGTGCCAGCAGCGTAGGGGGACAGACATATGGCTACACCTTC. As protein: CASSVGGQTYGYTF.

This rearrangement joins TRBV30 to TRBJ1-6, with D hard to call. Germline V gene sequence: CDR1 GTSNPN, CDR2 SVGIG (reference sequence). V was trimmed by 4 bases and J by 0 bases, leaving 13 bases between them. CDR3 length: 16 residues. As DNA, the CDR3 is TGTGCCTGGACCAGACACACTGGCTCCTATAATTCACCCCTCCACTTT. Amino acids: CAWTRHTGSYNSPLHF. Variable domain in full (rest from reference TRBV30 and TRBJ1-6): SQTIHQWPATLVQPVGSPLSLECTVEGTSNPNLYWYRQAAGRGLQLLFYSVGIGQISSEVPQNLSASRPQDRQFILSSKKLLLSDSGFYLCAWTRHTGSYNSPLHFGNGTRLTVT.

The table lists this clone with a count of one. The same CDR3 also results from other DNA sequences found in this sample. The genes are TRBV5-5 and TRBJ2-7; D is unresolved. This CDR3 spans 12 amino acids. Germline CDR1 SGHKS, CDR2 YYEKEE (reference sequence). The V and J ends lost 0 bases and 3 bases respectively, with 4 bases between them. The chain's CDR3 is CASSLVSYEQYF. The CDR3 DNA is TGTGCCAGCAGCTTGGTCAGCTACGAGCAGTACTTC.

This clone was found once. The genes are TRBV13 and TRBJ2-7, with D maybe TRBD1 (6 bases). V dropped 5 bases and J dropped 0 bases, with 23 bases sitting between them. The CDR3 loop spans 18 amino acids. Germline V gene lookup returns CDR1 PRHDT and CDR2 FYEKMQ (reference sequence). The CDR3 region has the DNA TGTGCCAGCAGCGCTTTCTTGGCAGGGGTCCACAGCTCCTACGAGCAGTACTTC. Translating gives CASSAFLAGVHSSYEQYF.

J is TRBJ2-1 and V is TRBV15; D might be TRBD1 or TRBD2, each matching 6 bases. Trimming shortened V by 5 bases and J by 7 bases, and 9 bases separated the two germline ends. This CDR3 contains 12 residues. Germline V gives CDR1 LNHNV, CDR2 YYDKDF (reference sequence). CDR3 bases: TGTGCCACCAGCCGAGGGGGGAATGAGCAGTTCTTC. Translation: CATSRGGNEQFF.

CDR3 in amino acids: CASSEQATDSPLHF. CDR3 sequence (DNA): TGCGCCAGCAGTGAACAGGCAACGGATTCACCCCTCCACTTT. The chain carries TRBV10-1 and TRBJ1-6, with D possibly being TRBD1 (5 bases). Trimming left V 3 bases short and J 8 bases short, with 11 bases between. CDR1 is WNHNN, CDR2 SYGVQD, per germline (reference sequence). This CDR3 contains 14 residues.

About this clone: One junction end disagrees with the germline gene, perhaps due to a read error. This sequence joins TRBV7-2 and TRBJ2-1, with 8 nucleotides matching TRBD2. Germline loops: CDR1 SGHTA, CDR2 FQGNSA. The CDR3 consists of 16 residues. The CDR3 loop reads CASTLLADSSYNEQFF. The CDR3 DNA is TGTGCCAGCACCTTACTAGCGGACAGCTCCTACAATGAGCAGTTCTTC. Full variable domain (remainder filled in from reference TRBV7-2 and TRBJ2-1): GAGVSQSPSNKVTEKGKDVELRCDPISGHTALYWYRQSLGQGLEFLIYFQGNSAPDKSGLPSDRFSAERTGGSVSTLTIQRTQQEDSAVYLCASTLLADSSYNEQFFGPGTRLTVL.

This chain links TRBV2 with TRBJ2-4; possibly TRBD2 for D (6 bases). Per germline, CDR1 SNHLY and CDR2 FYNNEI. This CDR3 comprises 16 residues. Trimming shortened V by 5 bases and J by 0 bases, and 14 bases separated the two germline ends. CDR3 nucleotide sequence: TGTGCCAGCAGTCGGACTATCACTCTAGCCAAAAACATTCAGTACTTC. It encodes CASSRTITLAKNIQYF. The variable domain in full, with the rest retrieved from reference TRBV2 and TRBJ2-4, is EPEVTQTPSHQVTQMGQEVILRCVPISNHLYFYWYRQILGQKVEFLVSFYNNEISEKSEIFDDQFSVERPDGSNFTLKIRSTKLEDSAMYFCASSRTITLAKNIQYFGAGTRLSVL.

This sequence joins TRBV30 and TRBJ2-1; perhaps TRBD1 as D (6 bases). Trimming shortened V by 4 bases and J by 4 bases, and 14 bases separated the two germline ends. The CDR3 is made up of 14 amino acids. The germline CDR1 and CDR2 sequences are GTSNPN and SVGIG (reference sequence). The CDR3 reads CAWKDSNGYNEQFF. CDR3 nucleotide sequence: TGTGCCTGGAAGGACAGTAACGGATACAATGAGCAGTTCTTC.

This clone appeared a single time. This chain links TRBV7-2 with TRBJ1-6, with 9 bases identical to TRBD1. The ends lost 0 bases at V and 10 bases at J; junction bases unmatched: 4. CDR1 and CDR2 from the germline V gene are SGHTA and FQGNSA. The CDR3 length is 15 residues. The CDR3 here is CASSLADRGTSPLHF. The CDR3, as DNA: TGTGCCAGCAGCTTAGCAGACAGGGGGACCTCACCCCTCCACTTT.

V gene TRBV19 combines with J gene TRBJ1-1; 9 bases map to TRBD1. J was trimmed by 0 bases and V by 4 bases; bases with no gene match: 9. Germline loops: CDR1 LNHDA, CDR2 SQIVND (reference sequence). The CDR3 spans 17 residues. The CDR3 nucleotides are TGTGCCAGTAGTACCCTCCCGGGACAGGGACTGAACACTGAAGCTTTCTTT. The encoded protein is CASSTLPGQGLNTEAFF.

The chain employs TRBV10-3 and TRBJ2-2; D is perhaps TRBD1 (8 bases). This CDR3 region has 16 residues. Trimming cost V 8 bases and J 5 bases, with 21 bases left between them. CDR1 and CDR2 from the germline V gene are ENHRY and SYGVKD. This CDR3 reads CAIAGGQGARTGELFF. CDR3 bases: TGTGCCATCGCCGGGGGGCAGGGGGCGCGGACCGGGGAGCTGTTTTTT.

The chain employs TRBV7-9 and TRBJ2-2; 10 bases fit TRBD1. The trim removed 11 bases at V and 4 bases at J, leaving 7 bases unmatched. Germline CDR1 reads SEHNR; CDR2 reads FQNEAQ (reference sequence). The CDR3 runs to 14 residues. CDR3 nucleotide sequence: TGTGCCTCAGACAGGGGGCGCCTCACCGGGGAGCTGTTTTTT. Its translation: CASDRGRLTGELFF.

The rearrangement joins TRBV11-2 to TRBJ2-3; D remains ambiguous. Germline assignment: CDR1 SGHAT and CDR2 FQNNGV. The CDR3 covers 12 residues. Trimming took 2 bases from V and 7 from J, leaving 7 bases between them. This chain's CDR3 is CASSLRWHTQYF. The CDR3 region has the DNA TGTGCCAGCAGCTTAAGGTGGCATACGCAGTATTTT.

This sequence joins TRBV12-5 and TRBJ1-1; D not certain. Germline CDR1 and CDR2: LGHNT and FRNRAP. This CDR3 region has 11 residues. V shed 4 bases and J shed 10 bases, with 10 bases lying between them. The CDR3, as DNA: TGTGCTAGTGGTTCTCCCCTTGGAGCTTTCTTT. Its protein product is CASGSPLGAFF.

The chain carries TRBV6-6 and TRBJ2-3, with D unclear. Germline V gene data show CDR1 as MNHNY and CDR2 as SVGAGI (reference sequence). The V gene lost 5 bases and the J gene lost 2 bases, with 14 bases spanning the gap. This CDR3 is built from 15 residues. In DNA, the CDR3 is TGTGCCAGCAGTACGAACGGGTGGGACACAGATACGCAGTATTTT. Translated: CASSTNGWDTDTQYF.

Turning to this clone: Other nucleotide sequences in the sample specify the same CDR3. The chain links TRBV19 to TRBJ2-5; D is ambiguous. Trimming removed 3 bases from V and 4 bases from J, with 6 bases in between. The CDR3 is 12 amino acids. In germline, CDR1 is LNHDA, CDR2 SQIVND (reference sequence). In DNA form, the CDR3 reads TGTGCCAGTAGTATTGGTCGAGAGACCCAGTACTTC. Protein: CASSIGRETQYF.

This chain connects TRBV7-2 to TRBJ2-1, with 9 positions matching TRBD1. V lost 11 bases, J lost 9 bases, and 8 bases stayed unmatched. Germline V CDR1 and CDR2: SGHTA, FQGNSA. This CDR3 has 12 amino acids. The CDR3 bases are TGTGCCCGACGACAGGGGGTAGGTGAGCAGTTCTTC. Protein sequence: CARRQGVGEQFF.

The V and J genes are TRBV19 and TRBJ2-7; TRBD1 agrees at 7 bases. Germline V gene sequence: CDR1 LNHDA, CDR2 SQIVND (reference sequence). After removal of 4 bases from V and 6 bases from J, the junction contained 6 bases not matched to a gene. This CDR3 contains 13 residues. CDR3 coding DNA: TGTGCCAGTAGTACCAGACAGGGCGGCGAGCAGTACTTC. Amino acid sequence: CASSTRQGGEQYF. Full variable domain (remainder filled in from reference TRBV19 and TRBJ2-7): DGGITQSPKYLFRKEGQNVTLSCEQNLNHDAMYWYRQDPGQGLRLIYYSQIVNDFQKGDIAEGYSVSREKKESFPLTVTSAQKNPTAFYLCASSTRQGGEQYFGPGTRLTVT.